The 22 T cell receptor beta chains listed next were all sequenced from one sample in a study of shared clonotypes between healthy human individuals. Generated by immunoSEQ multiplex PCR, the TCRdb table keeps only in-frame clones and is missing some. The sample records a few hundred thousand clones, around 97% being singletons. Material: naive CD4+ T cells sorted from blood. Indicated subset: CD45RA+ positively selected. All receptors derive from a woman aged 30 to 39 in good health.

This clone was observed a single time. The chain uses TRBV5-1 and TRBJ1-2; D gene unclear. Germline V gene lookup returns CDR1 SGHRS and CDR2 YFSETQ. V was clipped by 0 bases and J by 7 bases, with 7 bases between them. The CDR3 is 12 residues long. CDR3 protein: CASSLGSAGYTF. As DNA, the CDR3 is TGCGCCAGCAGCTTGGGTTCAGCTGGCTACACCTTC.

The V and J genes are TRBV28 and TRBJ1-5; possibly TRBD1 for D (5 bases). This CDR3 is 12 amino acids long. Germline CDR1 MDHEN, CDR2 SYDVKM. Trimming removed 6 bases at V and 7 bases at J, with 10 bases between. The CDR3 region has the DNA TGTGCCAGCAGCCCGTCAGGGCAGCCCCAGCATTTT. It codes for CASSPSGQPQHF.

V is TRBV5-4 and J is TRBJ2-7; perhaps D is TRBD1 or TRBD2 (6 bases each). CDR3 length: 16 amino acids. The germline gives CDR1 SGHNT, CDR2 YYREEE (reference sequence). The V and J ends lost 4 bases and 7 bases respectively, with 24 bases between them. CDR3 in amino acids: CASSMELARGPYEQYF. In nucleotides, the CDR3 is TGTGCCAGCAGCATGGAACTTGCACGGGGGCCGTATGAGCAGTACTTC.

The rearrangement uses TRBV11-3 and TRBJ2-3, with TRBD2 matching 7 bases. The germline V gene encodes CDR1 SGHNT and CDR2 YENEEA. The CDR3 covers 13 residues. V dropped 5 bases and J dropped 4; count of bases not matched to a gene: 3. The CDR3: CASSAGGADTQYF. The CDR3 DNA reads as TGTGCCAGCAGCGCTGGGGGGGCAGATACGCAGTATTTT.

This clone appeared a single time. This chain's CDR3 is CASSSCGDGPLGNQPQHF. In DNA, the CDR3 is TGTGCCAGCAGCTCCTGTGGGGACGGACCATTGGGCAATCAGCCCCAGCATTTT. The chain links TRBV7-7 to TRBJ1-5; D might be TRBD1 (5 bases). CDR3 length equals 18 residues. CDR1 is SSHAT and CDR2 is FNYEAQ in the germline V gene (reference sequence). V lost 4 bases, J lost 2 bases, and 21 bases lay in between.

The rearrangement joins TRBV19 to TRBJ2-7; 8 bases map to TRBD1. V shed 2 bases, J shed 6 bases, and the junction held 6 bases outside the gene matches. Germline loops: CDR1 LNHDA, CDR2 SQIVND (reference sequence). This CDR3 comprises 14 residues. This chain's CDR3 is CASSIRQGRREQYF. The CDR3 DNA follows: TGTGCCAGTAGTATAAGACAGGGGAGACGCGAGCAGTACTTC.

V gene TRBV10-3 combines with J gene TRBJ2-7; 7 bases match TRBD2. Germline V gene sequence: CDR1 ENHRY, CDR2 SYGVKD. This CDR3 spans 15 amino acids. V lost 2 bases, J lost 4 bases, and 8 bases stayed unmatched. In DNA form, the CDR3 reads TGTGCCATCAGTGAGGGGGGACTACCTCTATACGAGCAGTACTTC. Translating it yields CAISEGGLPLYEQYF.

This clone was picked up one time. The V gene is TRBV6-1, the J gene TRBJ2-2, with D perhaps matching TRBD2 (7 bases). Germline V CDR1 and CDR2: MNHNS, SASEGT. V gave up 7 bases and J gave up 2 bases, with 14 bases separating them. This CDR3 region has 15 residues. The CDR3 reads CASTPRGGNTGELFF. DNA of the CDR3: TGTGCCAGCACCCCTCGCGGGGGCAACACCGGGGAGCTGTTTTTT.

The V gene is TRBV18, the J gene TRBJ1-1; D is perhaps TRBD1 (5 bases). This CDR3 comprises 15 residues. CDR1 is KGHSH, CDR2 LQKENI, per germline. V gave up 6 bases and J gave up 1 base, with 15 bases separating them. CDR3 residues: CASSIGTEENTEAFF. In nucleotides, the CDR3 is TGTGCCAGCTCGATTGGGACCGAGGAGAACACTGAAGCTTTCTTT. Full variable domain (missing parts from reference TRBV18 and TRBJ1-1): NAGVMQNPRHLVRRRGQEARLRCSPMKGHSHVYWYRQLPEEGLKFMVYLQKENIIDESGMPKERFSAEFPKEGPSILRIQQVVRGDSAAYFCASSIGTEENTEAFFGQGTRLTVV.

V and J are TRBV6-5 and TRBJ1-5; 8 bases are a match to TRBD1. Unmatched junction bases numbered 6, after V lost 2 bases and J lost 6 bases. The CDR3 has 15 amino acids. Germline V gene lookup returns CDR1 MNHEY and CDR2 SVGAGI. The CDR3 sequence: CASSYGRGLGQPQHF. CDR3 DNA: TGTGCCAGCAGTTACGGCAGGGGGCTGGGTCAGCCCCAGCATTTT.

The chain recombines TRBV28 with TRBJ2-5; TRBD1 agrees at 7 bases. CDR3 length: 14 residues. Unmatched junction bases numbered 6, after V lost 6 bases and J lost 2 bases. CDR1 MDHEN and CDR2 SYDVKM come from the germline V gene. This chain's CDR3 is CASSYQGVQETQYF. DNA for the CDR3: TGTGCCAGCAGCTACCAGGGGGTTCAAGAGACCCAGTACTTC. The full variable domain, completed using reference TRBV28 and TRBJ2-5, is DVKVTQSSRYLVKRTGEKVFLECVQDMDHENMFWYRQDPGLGLRLIYFSYDVKMKEKGDIPEGYSVSREKKERFSLILESASTNQTSMYLCASSYQGVQETQYFGPGTRLLVL.

This rearrangement joins TRBV29-1 to TRBJ1-2, with 7 nucleotides matching TRBD1. The V gene's germline CDR1 is SQVTM and CDR2 ANQGSEA. V gave up 7 bases and J gave up 8 bases; unmatched junction bases: 13. The CDR3 is 13 residues long. The CDR3 here is CSALKGQLGGYTF. CDR3 coding DNA: TGCAGCGCGTTAAAGGGACAGTTGGGCGGCTACACCTTC.

This chain uses TRBV5-1 with TRBJ2-1; perhaps TRBD1 as D (5 bases). Germline-derived CDR1 and CDR2 are SGHRS and YFSETQ. This CDR3 contains 13 residues. The germline V and J ends were trimmed by 4 bases and 8 bases, with 13 bases remaining between them. For the CDR3, the DNA is TGCGCCAGCAGCCAGGGCTGGGTGGATGAGCAGTTCTTC. This encodes CASSQGWVDEQFF.

J is TRBJ2-1 and V is TRBV9; TRBD2 matches at 9 bases. CDR3 length equals 16 residues. Germline CDR1 SGDLS, CDR2 YYNGEE. The trim removed 1 base at V and 7 bases at J, leaving 9 bases unmatched. The CDR3 is CASSVYGAGGPNEQFF. The CDR3 DNA is TGTGCCAGCAGCGTATACGGGGCGGGAGGGCCGAATGAGCAGTTCTTC.

As for this clone: At one end, the junction sequence differs from germline, possibly due to a read error. The V and J genes are TRBV7-9 and TRBJ2-7; TRBD2 matches at 14 bases. Per germline, CDR1 SEHNR and CDR2 FQNEAQ (reference sequence). The CDR3 extends over 17 amino acids. The CDR3 is CASSLASTGGLAGELYF. CDR3 bases: TGTGCCAGCAGCCTAGCTAGTACCGGGGGACTAGCGGGAGAATTGTACTTC.

Turning to this clone: Different DNA sequences within this sample yield the same CDR3. This rearrangement joins TRBV7-6 to TRBJ2-3; D unresolved. Germline CDR1 is SGHVS and CDR2 is FNYEAQ. This CDR3 comprises 12 residues. Trimming cost V 1 base and J 4 bases, with 3 bases left between them. DNA of the CDR3: TGTGCCAGCAGCTTAGTATCAGATACGCAGTATTTT. It codes for CASSLVSDTQYF.

This sequence joins TRBV7-9 and TRBJ2-4; possible D gene TRBD1, 6 bases. The V gene lost 1 base and the J gene lost 6 bases, with 13 bases spanning the gap. In germline, CDR1 is SEHNR, CDR2 FQNEAQ (reference sequence). The CDR3 totals 15 residues. The CDR3 DNA reads TGTGCCAGCAGCTTAGTCGCGACAGGTGGAAACATTCAGTACTTC. This encodes CASSLVATGGNIQYF.

The chain links TRBV2 to TRBJ2-6, with D tentatively TRBD1 or TRBD2 (5 bases each). The CDR3 runs to 14 residues. Between the trimmed V and J ends, which lost 6 bases and 0 bases, there was a span of 6 bases. Per germline, CDR1 SNHLY and CDR2 FYNNEI. This CDR3 is CASRGTSGANVLTF. In nucleotides, the CDR3 is TGTGCCAGCAGAGGGACCTCTGGGGCCAACGTCCTGACTTTC.

The V call is TRBV5-4, the J call TRBJ2-7, with 7 bases matching TRBD2. This CDR3 region has 15 residues. Trimming cost V 4 bases and J 0 bases; bases outside gene matches: 7. Germline V gene data show CDR1 as SGHNT and CDR2 as YYREEE (reference sequence). The CDR3 nucleotides are TGTGCCAGCAGCGGTAGAGCGGGAAGCTCCTACGAGCAGTACTTC. It specifies CASSGRAGSSYEQYF. The variable domain in full, completed from reference TRBV5-4 and TRBJ2-7, reads ETGVTQSPTHLIKTRGQQVTLRCSSQSGHNTVSWYQQALGQGPQFIFQYYREEENGRGNFPPRFSGLQFPNYSSELNVNALELDDSALYLCASSGRAGSSYEQYFGPGTRLTVT.

The chain employs TRBV27 and TRBJ1-1; D may be TRBD1 (6 bases). The germline V gene has CDR1 MNHEY and CDR2 SMNVEV (reference sequence). V was trimmed by 5 bases and J by 0 bases, leaving 13 bases between them. The CDR3 loop spans 15 amino acids. CDR3 sequence reads: CASSARTEMNTEAFF. CDR3 coding DNA: TGTGCCAGCAGTGCCCGGACAGAAATGAACACTGAAGCTTTCTTT.

This rearrangement joins TRBV10-3 to TRBJ1-1; 10 nucleotides line up with TRBD1. CDR3 length: 15 residues. The junction had 1 base not matched to a gene; V was cut back by 0 bases and J by 3 bases. CDR1 and CDR2 (germline): ENHRY, SYGVKD. DNA of the CDR3: TGTGCCATCAGTGAGTCGGGACAGGGGCACACTGAAGCTTTCTTT. It encodes CAISESGQGHTEAFF.

The V gene is TRBV5-6, the J gene TRBJ2-5; 7 bases match TRBD2. V was pared by 3 bases and J by 2 bases, with 10 bases of the junction left unmatched. Per the germline V gene, CDR1 is SGHDT and CDR2 is YYEEEE. This CDR3 is built from 16 residues. The CDR3 spells CASSYAGLGEQETQYF. In DNA form, the CDR3 reads TGTGCCAGCAGCTATGCAGGACTAGGCGAACAAGAGACCCAGTACTTC.